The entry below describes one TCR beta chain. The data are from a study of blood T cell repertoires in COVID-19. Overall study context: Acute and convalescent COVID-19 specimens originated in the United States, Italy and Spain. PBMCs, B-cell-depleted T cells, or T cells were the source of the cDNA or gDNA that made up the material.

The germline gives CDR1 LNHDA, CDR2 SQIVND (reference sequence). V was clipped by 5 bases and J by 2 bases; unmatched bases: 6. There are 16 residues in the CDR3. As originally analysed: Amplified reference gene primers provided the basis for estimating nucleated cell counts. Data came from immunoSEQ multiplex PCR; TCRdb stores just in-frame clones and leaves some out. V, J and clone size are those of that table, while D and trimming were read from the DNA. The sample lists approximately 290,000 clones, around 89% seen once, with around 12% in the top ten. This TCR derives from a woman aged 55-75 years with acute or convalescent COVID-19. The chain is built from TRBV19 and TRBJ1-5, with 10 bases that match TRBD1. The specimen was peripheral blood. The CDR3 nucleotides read TGTGCCAGTAGTTCCGACAGGGGGCTGGGCAATCAGCCCCAGCATTTT. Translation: CASSSDRGLGNQPQHF. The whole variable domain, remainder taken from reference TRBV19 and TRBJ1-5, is DGGITQSPKYLFRKEGQNVTLSCEQNLNHDAMYWYRQDPGQGLRLIYYSQIVNDFQKGDIAEGYSVSREKKESFPLTVTSAQKNPTAFYLCASSSDRGLGNQPQHFGDGTRLSIL.